This T cell receptor (beta chain) was identified in a study of response to subunit inactivated influenza vaccine. Study-wide results and limits: Authors suggested seasonal influenza vaccinations each recruit few new T cells.

This CDR3 contains 14 residues. This clonotype was recorded a few times. The target antigen is unknown. One entry per CDR3 protein results from TCRdb running MiXCR on the RT-PCR reads. The sample has about 300,000 distinct CDR3 sequences; 20% to 25% are singletons. This TCR derives from a man between 45 and 75 years old who received an inactivated influenza vaccine. The specimen comprised PBMCs from blood, sampled about 19 months after vaccination. The rearrangement uses TRBV12-2 and TRBJ1-1; TRBD1 is taken as the D call from the table, unchecked against the DNA. TRBV12-2 counts as a pseudogene. The CDR3: CASRSPGGNTEAFF. DNA of the CDR3: TGTGCAAGTCGCTCCCCTGGGGGGAACACTGAAGCTTTCTTT.